The present T cell receptor beta chain was sequenced within a study of T cells in Graves' hyperthyroidism and ophthalmopathy. Study-level points and caveats: In validation, the model predicted ophthalmopathy. These predictions came a median about 6.5 months before onset. Blood samples included most of the expanded thyroid clonotypes exceeding 0.001.

Orbital computed tomography and thyroid ultrasound, together with serum TRAb and thyroxine and clinical symptoms, were used for diagnoses. The authors obtained PBMCs from roughly 10 ml of fresh peripheral blood. The ends lost 4 bases at V and 6 bases at J; junction bases unmatched: 9. This CDR3 is built from 14 residues. The germline V gene has CDR1 DFQATT and CDR2 SNEGSKA (reference sequence). Template material for amplifying TCR beta CDR3 regions consisted of RNA transcripts. With the HTBI primer set, the TCR CDR3 went through a first round of RT-PCR. TCRdb analysed the multiplex PCR reads with MiXCR anew, one entry per CDR3 protein. The table lists 450,000 to 600,000 distinct CDR3 sequences, about 14% of them singletons, with approximately 13% in the top ten. This clonotype turned up a few times. Its antigen is not identified.

The TCR originated in a woman aged 40-49 years with Graves' hyperthyroidism. Material: blood. The gene calls are TRBV20-1 and TRBJ1-1; 9 nucleotides align to TRBD1. CDR3 residues: CSAIPQGAGSEAFF. CDR3 DNA sequence: TGCAGTGCTATACCACAGGGGGCGGGTTCTGAAGCTTTCTTT.